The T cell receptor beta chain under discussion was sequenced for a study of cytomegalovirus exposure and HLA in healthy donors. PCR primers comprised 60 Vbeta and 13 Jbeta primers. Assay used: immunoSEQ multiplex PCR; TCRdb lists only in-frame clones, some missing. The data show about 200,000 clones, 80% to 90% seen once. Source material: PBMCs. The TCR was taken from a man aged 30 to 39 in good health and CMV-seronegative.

CDR3 nucleotide sequence: TGTGCCAGCAGCCTGACACGAACCATGAACACTGAAGCTTTCTTT. This translates into CASSLTRTMNTEAFF. The chain carries TRBV11-2 and TRBJ1-1, with D uncertain. Per the germline V gene, CDR1 is SGHAT and CDR2 is FQNNGV. CDR3 length equals 15 residues. V dropped 5 bases and J dropped 0 bases, with 13 bases sitting between them.